One sample yielded the 13 T cell receptor beta chains listed below, sequenced in a study of T-cell reconstitution after alpha-beta-depleted transplantation in children. Molecular barcoding with unique molecular identifiers was used for the TCRbeta library. In TCRdb, the PCR reads were re-called with MiXCR into one record per CDR3 protein. The sample shows about 440,000 distinct CDR3 sequences, over 40% of them seen only once. Sequences were derived from PBMCs, sampled before TCRalphabeta/CD19-depleted stem cell transplant. These receptors were taken from a girl aged 2 to 10 with aplastic anemia, due to receive a stem cell transplant.

This clonotype has more than one count but fewer than ten. This chain links TRBV6-2 or TRBV6-3 with TRBJ1-5; D remains ambiguous. Germline values: CDR1 MNHEY, CDR2 SVGEGT. V was pared by 5 bases and J by 4 bases, with 9 bases between. The CDR3 is 13 residues long. The DNA for the CDR3 is TGTGCCAGCAGTATGGAGGATAATCAGCCCCAGCATTTT. As protein: CASSMEDNQPQHF.

In its sample, this clonotype was seen a few times. The chain carries TRBV4-2 and TRBJ2-3; 7 bases are a match to TRBD2. Losses at the gene ends were 7 bases for V and 6 bases for J; bases not matched to a gene: 13. Germline assignment: CDR1 LGHNA and CDR2 YNFKEQ. CDR3 length equals 15 residues. The CDR3 loop reads CASNLRSGAQDTQYF. DNA for the CDR3: TGTGCCAGCAACCTTCGGAGCGGGGCACAGGATACGCAGTATTTT.

This clonotype was counted ten times or more. The V and J genes are TRBV25-1 and TRBJ2-6; a possible D gene is TRBD1 (5 bases). The CDR3 contains 16 residues. Trimming stripped 4 bases from V and 2 bases from J, with 12 bases between. Germline V gene lookup returns CDR1 MGHDK and CDR2 SYGVNS. In DNA form, the CDR3 reads TGTGCCAGCAGTGGAGCCCCAGGGCCTGGGGCCAACGTCCTGACTTTC. Amino acids: CASSGAPGPGANVLTF.

The chain carries TRBV23-1 and TRBJ2-7; 7 bases align to TRBD1. TRBV23-1 is placed among ORFs of uncertain function. The V gene end was trimmed by 1 base and the J gene end by 2 bases; junction bases not matched to a gene: 2. The CDR3 has 14 amino acids. CDR3 DNA sequence: TGCGCCAGCAGTCAATTCCAGGGGGCCTACGAGCAGTACTTC. It translates to CASSQFQGAYEQYF.

This clonotype was counted between two and nine times. The chain recombines TRBV20-1 with TRBJ1-6, with TRBD1 matching over 7 bases. CDR1 is DFQATT and CDR2 is SNEGSKA in the germline V gene (reference sequence). Unmatched junction bases numbered 4, after V lost 0 bases and J lost 8 bases. The CDR3 extends over 14 amino acids. This chain's CDR3 is CSARDRTGYSPLHF. CDR3 sequence (DNA): TGCAGTGCTAGAGATAGGACAGGATATTCACCCCTCCACTTT.

This clonotype showed up many times. The rearrangement links TRBV5-1 to TRBJ1-2; no clear D gene. Germline CDR1 reads SGHRS; CDR2 reads YFSETQ. The CDR3 sequence is 13 residues long. V was pared by 4 bases and J by 4 bases, with 11 bases between. The CDR3 loop reads CASSPDWVYGYTF. As DNA, the CDR3 is TGCGCCAGCAGCCCCGATTGGGTCTATGGCTACACCTTC.

This clonotype turned up a few times. The chain joins TRBV2 to TRBJ2-7, with a weak D call TRBD1 (6 bases). V dropped 4 bases and J dropped 7 bases, with 11 bases sitting between them. The CDR3 is made up of 12 amino acids. Looked up from germline, CDR1 is SNHLY and CDR2 is FYNNEI. The CDR3 protein is CASSVGAGEQYF. In DNA, the CDR3 is TGTGCCAGCAGTGTGGGGGCGGGTGAGCAGTACTTC.

V and J are TRBV29-1 and TRBJ2-7, with TRBD2 identical over 16 bases. J was trimmed by 2 bases and V by 8 bases; bases with no gene match: 6. The CDR3 spans 15 residues. Germline V gives CDR1 SQVTM, CDR2 ANQGSEA. CDR3 loop: CSISGLAGGPYEQYF. DNA of the CDR3: TGCAGCATCTCGGGACTAGCGGGGGGGCCCTACGAGCAGTACTTC.

CDR3: CASSHSSGHTYEQYF. The CDR3 coding sequence is TGTGCCAGCAGCCATAGCTCGGGACATACCTACGAGCAGTACTTC. The chain joins TRBV3-1 to TRBJ2-7, with D possibly matching TRBD1 (6 bases). The CDR3 runs 15 residues. Trimming removed 3 bases at V and 2 bases at J, with 14 bases between. The germline V gene encodes CDR1 LGHDT and CDR2 YNNKEL (reference sequence).

As regards this clonotype: One base away lies a much larger clone, so this may be a sequencing read error. The chain recombines TRBV27 with TRBJ2-1, with a tentative D call TRBD1 (6 bases). Trimming removed 2 bases from V and 14 bases from J, with 16 bases in between. The CDR3 runs to 13 residues. The V gene's germline CDR1 is MNHEY and CDR2 SMNVEV (reference sequence). The CDR3 region is CASSLTPPQGKFF. The CDR3 DNA reads TGTGCCAGCAGTTTAACGCCGCCACAGGGAAAGTTCTTC.

In this sample, this clonotype turned up many times. The V call is TRBV5-1, the J call TRBJ2-3; the D gene is possibly TRBD2 (5 bases). CDR1 is SGHRS, CDR2 YFSETQ, per germline. The CDR3 is 14 amino acids. The ends were cut back, 0 bases at V and 3 bases at J, with 8 bases in the middle. The chain's CDR3 is CASSLDTRTDTQYF. For the CDR3, the DNA is TGCGCCAGCAGCTTGGATACTAGAACAGATACGCAGTATTTT.

The chain is built from TRBV28 and TRBJ2-5; 7 nucleotides match TRBD1. V dropped 1 base and J dropped 4; count of bases not matched to a gene: 6. Germline V gene data show CDR1 as MDHEN and CDR2 as SYDVKM. The CDR3 length is 15 residues. The CDR3 protein is CASSLSWGTAETQYF. The CDR3 DNA sequence: TGTGCCAGCAGTTTATCGTGGGGGACAGCAGAGACCCAGTACTTC.

The chain uses TRBV29-1 and TRBJ1-1; D ambiguous. Germline lookup yields CDR1 SQVTM and CDR2 ANQGSEA. The CDR3 has 13 residues. The V and J ends lost 4 bases and 4 bases respectively, with 13 bases between them. The DNA for the CDR3 is TGCAGCGTTGTGCAGGCGCTAGCCACTGAAGCTTTCTTT. Amino acids: CSVVQALATEAFF.